These T cell receptor beta chains were read from a single sample in a study of OX40 agonist ivuxolimab in advanced cancers. The method was immunoSEQ multiplex PCR; TCRdb's version includes in-frame clones alone and lacks a portion of them. This sample has under 60,000 clones, with 75% to 90% found just once. This specimen consisted of CD4+ or CD8+ T cells sorted from blood, obtained in a trial of the OX40 agonist ivuxolimab. All receptors derive from an adult with an advanced solid tumor such as melanoma, head and neck, liver or kidney cancer. The CDR3 runs from the conserved cysteine through the conserved F or W. The D gene is left open where the match is weak. Expanded clones are given a class, and other clones once, few, many or no size at all.

TRBV2	15	TRBJ1-5	.	.	TGTGCCAGCAGTGAAGGGCAGAATAGCAATCAGCCCCAGCATTTT	CASSEGQNSNQPQHF
TRBV5-1	15	TRBJ2-3	.	TRBD2	TGCGCCAGCAGGGCCGGGACTAGTAGCACAGATACGCAGTATTTT	CASRAGTSSTDTQYF
TRBV5-6	17	TRBJ1-6	.	TRBD1	TGTGCCAGCAGCACATCATTGGACAGGGATTATAATTCACCCCTCCACTTT	CASSTSLDRDYNSPLHF
TRBV25-1	13	TRBJ1-1	.	TRBD1	TGTGCCAGCACCCTGGACAGGGACATTGAAGCTTTCTTT	CASTLDRDIEAFF
TRBV18	12	TRBJ2-7	.	.	TGTGCCAGCTCAGCGGCCGGTTACGAGCAGTACTTC	CASSAAGYEQYF
TRBV13	15	TRBJ2-1	.	TRBD2	TGTGCCAGCAGCTTTAGGAGCGGGGGGGGAAATGAGCAGTTCTTC	CASSFRSGGGNEQFF
TRBV28	10	TRBJ2-3	.	.	TGTGCCAGCAGGAAAGATACGCAGTATTTT	CASRKDTQYF
TRBV5-5	12	TRBJ2-2	.	.	TGTGCCAGCAGCTTTACGGCTGGGGAGCTGTTTTTT	CASSFTAGELFF
TRBV27	13	TRBJ1-5	.	.	TGTGCCAGCAGTTGGGGCCGAGATCAGCCCCAGCATTTT	CASSWGRDQPQHF
TRBV5-1	15	TRBJ2-1	.	TRBD2	TGCGCCAGCGTCCCTACTAGCGGGATCTTAAATGAGCAGTTCTTC	CASVPTSGILNEQFF
TRBV5-4	16	TRBJ1-2	.	TRBD1	TGCGCCAGCAGCCAAGATAGGTACAGGGGTAACTATGGCTACACCTTC	CASSQDRYRGNYGYTF
TRBV28	11	TRBJ1-2	.	.	TGTGCCAGCAGTACCAAAGACGGCTACACCTTC	CASSTKDGYTF
TRBV28	11	TRBJ1-1	.	.	TGTGCCAGCGGAGTGAGGTCTGAAGCTTTCTTT	CASGVRSEAFF
TRBV5-1	14	TRBJ1-2	once	.	TGCGCCAGCAGCTCCGGAGACAACTACTATGGCTACACCTTC	CASSSGDNYYGYTF
TRBV5-1	14	TRBJ2-3	.	.	TGCGCCAGCAAAAATTTCGGGTCTCCGGATACGCAGTATTTT	CASKNFGSPDTQYF
TRBV27	17	TRBJ1-4	.	TRBD1	TGTGCCAGCAGTCCCTCATACGGGACAGGGATTAATGAAAAACTGTTTTTT	CASSPSYGTGINEKLFF
TRBV15	15	TRBJ1-6	.	.	TGTGCCACCAGCAGAGATGGAGGGGGAAGTTCACCCCTCCACTTT	CATSRDGGGSSPLHF
TRBV7-9	14	TRBJ2-7	.	.	TGTGCCAGCAGCTTACAGGGAACGGGGTACGAGCAGTACTTC	CASSLQGTGYEQYF
TRBV4-1	12	TRBJ2-1	.	.	TGCGCCAGCAGCCAATTAAGGACAGAGCAGTTCTTC	CASSQLRTEQFF
TRBV7-2	15	TRBJ2-1	.	TRBD1	TGTGCCAGCAGCACCATCGGGACAGGGACCAATGAGCAGTTCTTC	CASSTIGTGTNEQFF
TRBV19	12	TRBJ2-2	.	.	TGTGCCAGTAGCCCAGCGGGCGGGGAGCTGTTTTTT	CASSPAGGELFF
TRBV25-1	15	TRBJ2-7	.	TRBD1	TGTGCCAGCAGTGAATATGGGACAGGGGGCGGGGAGCAGTACTTC	CASSEYGTGGGEQYF
TRBV2	15	TRBJ1-5	.	.	TGTGCCAGCAGTGAACAGCTGTATAGCAATCAGCCCCAGCATTTT	CASSEQLYSNQPQHF
TRBV7-8	16	TRBJ2-5	.	TRBD2	TGTGCCAGCAGCTATCGCCAGCGGGACCGTGGGGAGACCCAGTACTTC	CASSYRQRDRGETQYF
TRBV10-1	14	TRBJ2-3	.	.	TGCGCCAGCAGTGAGCCAGGGGGCACAGATACGCAGTATTTT	CASSEPGGTDTQYF
TRBV9	19	TRBJ2-3	.	.	TGTGCCAGCAGCGCCCCAAGGAGGAGGGAAACCCCTAGCACAGATACGCAGTATTTT	CASSAPRRRETPSTDTQYF
TRBV27	16	TRBJ2-1	.	.	TGTGCCAGCAGTTTATATGCCGGGAAGTCCTACAATGAGCAGTTCTTC	CASSLYAGKSYNEQFF
TRBV6-4	16	TRBJ2-3	once	TRBD2	TGTGCCAGCAGCAAGACTAGCGGGGGGGGCACAGATACGCAGTATTTT	CASSKTSGGGTDTQYF
TRBV5-6	14	TRBJ1-1	.	TRBD1	TGTGCCAGCAGCTACAGGGGAAGGGACACTGAAGCTTTCTTT	CASSYRGRDTEAFF
TRBV6-1	14	TRBJ2-2	.	.	TGTGCCAGCAGTGAAGCACTCGGCACCGGGGAGCTGTTTTTT	CASSEALGTGELFF
TRBV10-2	11	TRBJ2-7	.	.	TGCGCCAGCACGTCGGGCTACGAGCAGTACTTC	CASTSGYEQYF
TRBV6-5	16	TRBJ1-4	.	.	TGTGCCAGCAGTTACTCGGGGGGATCTTCTGATGAAAAACTGTTTTTT	CASSYSGGSSDEKLFF
TRBV7-9	19	TRBJ2-2	.	TRBD2	TGTGCCAGCAGCTCCAGACTAGCGGGCAAAAAGGGGACGTTCGGGGAGCTGTTTTTT	CASSSRLAGKKGTFGELFF
TRBV6-4	19	TRBJ2-1	.	TRBD2	TGTGCCAGCAGTGACTCGAGTCGGCCTCTAGCGGGGTCCTACAATGAGCAGTTCTTC	CASSDSSRPLAGSYNEQFF
TRBV29-1	13	TRBJ2-7	.	TRBD1	TGCAGCGTTGAGTACGGGACAGGGTTTCAGCAGTACTTC	CSVEYGTGFQQYF
TRBV5-1	15	TRBJ1-1	.	TRBD1	TGCGCCAGCAGCTTAACAGGGGGCGGGGACACTGAAGCTTTCTTT	CASSLTGGGDTEAFF
TRBV27	14	TRBJ2-7	.	.	TGTGCCAGCAGTCCCTCAGTTCCCTCCTACGAGCAGTACTTC	CASSPSVPSYEQYF
TRBV7-7	13	TRBJ2-3	.	.	TGTGCTAGCAGTAAAAACGGAGAAGATACGCAGTATTTT	CASSKNGEDTQYF
TRBV5-5	14	TRBJ2-7	.	.	TGTGCCAGCAGCTCCTCCGGGCCAGACTACGAGCAGTACTTC	CASSSSGPDYEQYF
TRBV6-5	13	TRBJ1-3	.	TRBD1	TGTGCCAGCAGTCCGGACAGGGGGGACACCATATATTTT	CASSPDRGDTIYF
TRBV25-1	10	TRBJ1-1	.	.	TGTGCCAGCATGGGCCCGGGAGCTTTCTTT	CASMGPGAFF
TRBV6-5	13	TRBJ2-7	.	.	TGTGCCAGCAGTTCCATAGACCCCTACGAGCAGTACTTC	CASSSIDPYEQYF
TRBV23-1	18	TRBJ2-3	.	TRBD2	TGCGCCAGCAGTCAATGGGGACTAGCGGGAGGGATCACAGATACGCAGTATTTT	CASSQWGLAGGITDTQYF
TRBV2	14	TRBJ2-3	.	TRBD1	TGTGCCAGCAGGGGACAGGGGTACGCAGATACGCAGTATTTT	CASRGQGYADTQYF
TRBV7-2	16	TRBJ2-5	.	TRBD2	TGTGCCAGCACCTTGAATAGCGGGGGGAACCAAGAGACCCAGTACTTC	CASTLNSGGNQETQYF
TRBV19	15	TRBJ1-6	.	TRBD1	TGTGCCAGTAACCGCGGACAGGCCCAGACTTCACCCCTCCACTTT	CASNRGQAQTSPLHF
TRBV7-9	12	TRBJ1-1	.	.	TGTGCCAGCAGCCCCCAGAGCACTGAAGCTTTCTTT	CASSPQSTEAFF
TRBV7-9	14	TRBJ2-7	.	TRBD2	TGTGCCAGCAGCCAGCGGGGTGGATTGTACGAGCAGTACTTC	CASSQRGGLYEQYF
TRBV5-5	17	TRBJ1-1	.	.	TGTGCCAGCAGCTTGGTTTCTGGCAGATTCATGAACACTGAAGCTTTCTTT	CASSLVSGRFMNTEAFF
TRBV5-1	15	TRBJ2-1	.	.	TGCGCCAGCAGCTTGGCAGGGAGGACCTACAATGAGCAGTTCTTC	CASSLAGRTYNEQFF
TRBV7-2	16	TRBJ2-3	.	TRBD2	TGTGCCAGCAGCTTGACTAGCGGGGGGGTAGCTTATACGCAGTATTTT	CASSLTSGGVAYTQYF
TRBV9	15	TRBJ1-3	.	.	TGTGCCAGCAGCGTAACAACAGGGTCTGAAAACACCATATATTTT	CASSVTTGSENTIYF
TRBV9	14	TRBJ2-3	.	TRBD2	TGTGCCAGCAGCTCGGGACTAGATGGAGATACGCAGTATTTT	CASSSGLDGDTQYF